A selection of T cell receptor beta chains follows, all from one sample in a study of shared clonotypes between healthy human individuals. The assay was immunoSEQ multiplex PCR, and TCRdb's table has in-frame clones only and misses some. The table lists some 1,400,000 clones, roughly 96% of them singletons. Sequencing was performed on naive CD4+ T cells sorted from blood. These receptors were collected from a young man in good health. Both conserved end residues are part of each CDR3. Fields, in order: D gene, V gene, J gene, clone size, CDR3 protein, CDR3 DNA. A D gene is named only where the DNA matches it firmly. Some rows mark clone size as missing; the rest say once, few, many or name a class of expanded clone.

>NA|TRBV7-2|TRBJ2-1|NA
CASSREYNEQFF
TGTGCCAGCAGCCGAGAGTACAATGAGCAGTTCTTC
>NA|TRBV5-5|TRBJ2-7|NA
CASSFQALPYEQYF
TGTGCCAGCAGCTTTCAGGCCCTCCCCTACGAGCAGTACTTC
>NA|TRBV10-1|TRBJ1-1|NA
CASSEGPATRRAFF
TGCGCCAGCAGTGAGGGTCCGGCCACGCGTAGAGCTTTCTTT
>TRBD1|TRBV9|TRBJ2-3|NA
CASSVRPGTETDTQYF
TGTGCCAGCAGCGTTAGACCCGGGACAGAAACAGATACGCAGTATTTT
>NA|TRBV10-3|TRBJ1-5|NA
CAISEEGRSQPQHF
TGTGCCATCAGTGAAGAAGGGAGGAGTCAGCCCCAGCATTTT
>NA|TRBV9|TRBJ1-4|NA
CASSVATSGASEKLFF
TGTGCCAGCAGCGTAGCTACGTCAGGGGCAAGTGAAAAACTGTTTTTT
>NA|TRBV18|TRBJ1-5|NA
CASSSDGYQPQHF
TGTGCCAGCTCCTCGGACGGTTATCAGCCCCAGCATTTT
>TRBD2|TRBV11-2|TRBJ2-1|NA
CASSPIKSGLVYNEQFF
TGTGCCAGCAGCCCAATAAAATCGGGACTAGTGTACAATGAGCAGTTCTTC
>NA|TRBV18|TRBJ2-5|NA
CASSPRAVAGETQYF
TGTGCCAGCTCACCGCGGGCTGTGGCAGGGGAGACCCAGTACTTC
>TRBD2|TRBV28|TRBJ2-3|NA
CASGGLAGIRSAQYF
TGTGCCAGCGGGGGACTAGCGGGAATTAGGTCAGCGCAGTATTTT
>NA|TRBV2|TRBJ1-2|NA
CAGEIMADGYTF
TGTGCCGGAGAAATAATGGCCGATGGCTACACCTTC
>TRBD1|TRBV4-3|TRBJ1-5|once
CASSPGQGNQPQHF
TGCGCCAGCAGCCCAGGACAGGGAAATCAGCCCCAGCATTTT
>TRBD2|TRBV15|TRBJ2-7|NA
CATSRDLAGGYSERYF
TGTGCCACCAGCAGAGATCTAGCGGGAGGATATTCGGAGAGGTACTTC
>NA|TRBV7-9|TRBJ2-1|NA
CASSLVSNGQFF
TGTGCCAGCAGCTTAGTATCCAACGGCCAGTTCTTC
>NA|TRBV18|TRBJ2-1|NA
CASSPPGQNEQFF
TGTGCCAGCTCACCACCCGGGCAGAATGAGCAGTTCTTC
>NA|TRBV6-9|TRBJ1-1|NA
CASSSVQKAGHPTEAFF
TGTGCCAGCAGTTCCGTTCAAAAAGCCGGACACCCGACTGAAGCTTTCTTT
>TRBD1|TRBV19|TRBJ2-6|NA
CASSKGDRDDSGANVLTF
TGTGCCAGTAGTAAAGGGGACAGGGATGACTCTGGGGCCAACGTCCTGACTTTC
>NA|TRBV7-3|TRBJ2-3|once
CASSLRAWVSGVGTDTQYF
TGTGCCAGCAGCTTAAGGGCTTGGGTATCGGGAGTGGGTACAGATACGCAGTATTTT
>NA|TRBV29-1|TRBJ1-2|NA
CSVGDAEGGYTF
TGCAGCGTTGGTGACGCTGAGGGTGGCTACACCTTC
>TRBD1|TRBV23-1|TRBJ1-5|once
CASSPGDRGSQPQHF
TGCGCCAGCAGCCCGGGGGACAGGGGGAGTCAGCCCCAGCATTTT
>NA|TRBV28|TRBJ1-5|NA
CASSPGRGLQPQHF
TGTGCCAGCAGCCCCGGGAGGGGACTTCAGCCCCAGCATTTT
>NA|TRBV29-1|TRBJ2-2|NA
CSARLGNTGELFF
TGCAGCGCACGACTAGGAAACACCGGGGAGCTGTTTTTT
>TRBD2|TRBV29-1|TRBJ2-7|NA
CSVEGTSGSSSYEQYF
TGCAGCGTTGAAGGGACTAGCGGGAGTTCGTCCTACGAGCAGTACTTC
>NA|TRBV15|TRBJ2-7|NA
CATSSLYVYEQYF
TGTGCCACCAGCTCCCTCTATGTCTACGAGCAGTACTTC